Below are 27 T cell receptor beta chains sequenced from a single sample in a study of molecular identifiers for immune sequencing clone quantification. TCRdb passed the PCR reads through MiXCR, listing each CDR3 protein once. The sample shows roughly 100,000 distinct CDR3 sequences, about 32% of them seen only once. The sample taken for sequencing was naive CD8+ T cells from blood, with Jurkat cell RNA spiked in. Subset here: FACS-sorted CD8+CD4-CCR7+CD45RA+ naive T cells. Receptor source: a human donor in good health. Some libraries in this study had Jurkat cell RNA spiked in.

V usage is TRBV7-9 and J usage is TRBJ2-7, with D perhaps matching TRBD2 (6 bases). Trimming took 11 bases from V and 3 from J, leaving 17 bases between them. Germline CDR1 SEHNR, CDR2 FQNEAQ (reference sequence). The CDR3 totals 13 residues. As DNA, the CDR3 is TGTGCCTCCCACCGGGACTTCGACTACGAGCAGTACTTC. It is translated as CASHRDFDYEQYF.

This clonotype was observed once. Since a much larger clone is just one base distant, this may be a read error. The chain carries TRBV7-2 and TRBJ2-3; 7 bases agree with TRBD2. The length of the CDR3 is 15 residues. Per germline, CDR1 SGHTA and CDR2 FQGNSA. CDR3 loop: CASSLVGGSTDTQCF. Here the CDR3 DNA reads TGTGCCAGCAGCTTAGTCGGCGGGAGCACAGATACGCAGTGTTTT.

This clonotype has only a few counts. The rearrangement joins TRBV4-1 to TRBJ2-1; D may match TRBD1 or TRBD2 (5 bases each). Germline loops: CDR1 MGHRA, CDR2 YSYEKL. The length of the CDR3 is 14 residues. The V and J ends lost 1 base and 9 bases respectively, with 13 bases between them. Written as DNA, the CDR3 is TGCGCCAGCAGCCAAGGCCCAGGGACGGGTGAGCAGTTCTTC. Amino acids: CASSQGPGTGEQFF.

The chain carries TRBV20-1 and TRBJ2-3; 12 nucleotides agree with TRBD2. Germline-derived CDR1 and CDR2 are DFQATT and SNEGSKA (reference sequence). V dropped 1 base and J dropped 6; count of bases not matched to a gene: 23. The CDR3 extends over 21 amino acids. The CDR3: CSARVGPDRVASGRAFDTQYF. CDR3 DNA sequence: TGCAGTGCTAGAGTGGGTCCTGACAGGGTGGCTAGCGGGAGGGCCTTTGATACGCAGTATTTT.

The V gene is TRBV10-3, the J gene TRBJ2-7, with 7 bases that match TRBD1. The ends lost 6 bases at V and 5 bases at J; junction bases unmatched: 10. Germline loops: CDR1 ENHRY, CDR2 SYGVKD. The CDR3 totals 14 residues. CDR3 DNA: TGTGCCATCAGCGATCCACCGACAGGGAACGAGCAGTACTTC. Its protein product is CAISDPPTGNEQYF.

In the case of this clonotype: At one end the junction does not follow the germline gene, possibly because of a read error. The chain carries TRBV25-1 and TRBJ2-5, with D perhaps TRBD2 (6 bases). The CDR3 length is 16 residues. Germline V CDR1 and CDR2: MGHDK, SYGVNS. CDR3 residues: CASNEGGAGKSETQYF. The CDR3 DNA reads as TGTGCCAGCAATGAAGGAGGGGCTGGGAAGTCGGAGACCCAGTACTTC.

With regard to this clonotype: The conserved phenylalanine or tryptophan normally closing the CDR3 is absent here, so this likely arose from a read error. The DNA is left out, because the CDR3 cannot be placed on it with certainty; the CDR3 is given as TCRdb lists it. The rearrangement joins TRBV7-8 to TRBJ2-7; the table's D gene call, TRBD1, was not cross checked with the DNA. The CDR3 region is 15 residues in length, termini included. CDR1 is SGHVS, CDR2 FQNEAQ, per germline. The CDR3 loop is CASSLTLDTPLREYI.

V and J are TRBV4-1 and TRBJ1-2, with D tentatively TRBD1 (5 bases). The CDR3 totals 17 residues. CDR1 and CDR2 from the germline V gene are MGHRA and YSYEKL. Trimming cost V 2 bases and J 2 bases, with 18 bases left between them. The CDR3 DNA follows: TGCGCCAGCAGCCAACTGGGGTTGGTGAACAGGAACTATGGCTACACCTTC. Translated, it gives CASSQLGLVNRNYGYTF.

Regarding this clonotype: Since a much larger clone is just one base distant, this may be a read error. This chain connects TRBV29-1 to TRBJ1-3; maybe TRBD1 (5 bases). The germline gives CDR1 SQVTM, CDR2 ANQGSEA. The CDR3 contains 15 residues. The CDR3 DNA sequence: TGCAGCGTCACGACAGCGGGCTCCTCTGGAACCACCATATATTTT. Translating gives CSVTTAGSSGTTIYF.

In regard to this clonotype: This sequence may be a read error, since a much larger clone differs from it by one base. CDR3: CASSSNGSADTQYF. DNA of the CDR3: TGCGCCAGCAGCAGTAACGGGAGCGCAGATACGCAGTATTTT. This chain links TRBV5-1 with TRBJ2-3; possible D gene TRBD2, 6 bases. The CDR3 has 14 amino acids. The V gene's germline CDR1 is SGHRS and CDR2 YFSETQ. The V gene lost 4 bases and the J gene lost 4 bases, with 13 bases spanning the gap.

There are a few counts of this clonotype. The V call is TRBV19, the J call TRBJ1-1, with D perhaps TRBD1 (6 bases). The CDR3 spans 16 residues. Trimming took off 6 bases at V and 5 bases at J, with 22 bases between the two ends. Germline V lookup: CDR1 LNHDA, CDR2 SQIVND (reference sequence). The CDR3 is CASSTSDGGQHTEAFF. In DNA form, the CDR3 reads TGTGCCAGTAGCACATCGGACGGGGGGCAGCATACTGAAGCTTTCTTT. Using reference TRBV19 and TRBJ1-1 for the parts outside the CDR3, the full variable domain is DGGITQSPKYLFRKEGQNVTLSCEQNLNHDAMYWYRQDPGQGLRLIYYSQIVNDFQKGDIAEGYSVSREKKESFPLTVTSAQKNPTAFYLCASSTSDGGQHTEAFFGQGTRLTVV.

This clonotype appeared many times. The V and J genes are TRBV12-3 or TRBV12-4 and TRBJ2-3; 9 bases align to TRBD1. The ends lost 4 bases at V and 6 bases at J; junction bases unmatched: 5. The CDR3 extends over 14 amino acids. The CDR3 bases are TGTGCCAGCAGTTGGGGGACAGGGTTGGATACGCAGTATTTT. It yields the protein CASSWGTGLDTQYF.

This clonotype was detected ten times or more. V is TRBV5-4 and J is TRBJ2-3; D unclear. CDR1 SGHNT and CDR2 YYREEE come from the germline V gene (reference sequence). The V and J ends lost 7 bases and 0 bases respectively, with 3 bases between them. CDR3 size: 11 residues. CDR3 sequence reads: CASGSTDTQYF. The CDR3 DNA is TGTGCCAGCGGCAGCACAGATACGCAGTATTTT.

This clonotype was counted at least ten times. The chain employs TRBV28 and TRBJ2-2; 7 nucleotides align to TRBD1. The J segment lost 3 bases and the V segment lost 3 bases, leaving 10 bases of the junction unmatched. The CDR3 totals 17 residues. The V gene's germline CDR1 is MDHEN and CDR2 SYDVKM. The CDR3 loop is CASSFDPSDRDTGELFF. The CDR3 DNA follows: TGTGCCAGCAGTTTTGATCCCAGTGACAGGGACACCGGGGAGCTGTTTTTT.

This clonotype occurred a few times. This chain links TRBV13 with TRBJ1-2, with 10 bases aligning to TRBD1. CDR3 length: 20 amino acids. Germline V gene data show CDR1 as PRHDT and CDR2 as FYEKMQ (reference sequence). Trimming took 0 bases from V and 0 from J; bases not matched to a gene: 13. CDR3 amino acids: CASSLGRGQGDVKSNYGYTF. The CDR3 DNA reads TGTGCCAGCAGCTTAGGCAGAGGACAGGGGGACGTTAAATCTAACTATGGCTACACCTTC.

This clonotype was recorded a few times. The chain links TRBV11-2 to TRBJ2-5; D not certain. The CDR3 runs 13 residues. From germline, CDR1 is SGHAT and CDR2 FQNNGV. Deletions cut 5 bases from V and 2 bases from J, with 9 bases between. Here the CDR3 DNA reads TGTGCCAGCAGCCATTGGAGTCAAGAGACCCAGTACTTC. Its translation: CASSHWSQETQYF.

The chain uses TRBV19 and TRBJ1-1; the D gene is possibly TRBD1 (5 bases). The CDR3 has 17 residues. V dropped 4 bases and J dropped 0 bases, with 18 bases sitting between them. Looked up from germline, CDR1 is LNHDA and CDR2 is SQIVND (reference sequence). CDR3 nucleotide sequence: TGTGCCAGTAGTAGCCCCCATAGGGGCACCATGAACACTGAAGCTTTCTTT. This encodes CASSSPHRGTMNTEAFF.

This clonotype was seen once. The V gene is TRBV11-2, the J gene TRBJ1-3; the match to TRBD1 covers 9 bases. The germline V gene encodes CDR1 SGHAT and CDR2 FQNNGV. Trimming removed 4 bases from V and 0 bases from J; junction bases left unmatched: 10. There are 18 residues in the CDR3. CDR3 in amino acids: CASSYGQGTDPSGNTIYF. The CDR3 nucleotides are TGTGCCAGCAGCTACGGACAGGGGACGGATCCCTCTGGAAACACCATATATTTT.

This CDR3 reads CASSGNYRGPSYEQYF. CDR3 DNA sequence: TGTGCCAGCAGCGGCAACTACAGGGGCCCCTCCTACGAGCAGTACTTC. The chain couples TRBV7-8 to TRBJ2-7, with 7 bases aligning to TRBD1. The CDR3 is 16 amino acids. With 5 bases clipped from V and 0 bases from J, the junction kept 10 bases outside the gene matches. Germline V CDR1 and CDR2: SGHVS, FQNEAQ.

This clonotype has at least ten counts. The genes are TRBV13 and TRBJ2-7, with 13 nucleotides matching TRBD2. The CDR3 consists of 15 residues. V shed 5 bases, J shed 3 bases, and the junction held 4 bases outside the gene matches. The germline V gene encodes CDR1 PRHDT and CDR2 FYEKMQ (reference sequence). CDR3 DNA: TGTGCCAGCAGCCCGGGGACTAGCGGGAACTACGAGCAGTACTTC. Translation gives CASSPGTSGNYEQYF.

This clonotype was detected ten times or more. J is TRBJ2-3 and V is TRBV7-8; tentative D call: TRBD1 (6 bases). The germline V gene encodes CDR1 SGHVS and CDR2 FQNEAQ. The CDR3 is 17 residues long. Trimming cost V 0 bases and J 4 bases, with 17 bases left between them. The CDR3 loop reads CASSLAIGDIVADTQYF. In DNA, the CDR3 is TGTGCCAGCAGCTTAGCGATAGGGGACATTGTCGCAGATACGCAGTATTTT. The full variable domain, its missing parts supplied by reference TRBV7-8 and TRBJ2-3, is GAGVSQSPRYKVAKRGQDVALRCDPISGHVSLFWYQQALGQGPEFLTYFQNEAQLDKSGLPSDRFFAERPEGSVSTLKIQRTQQEDSAVYLCASSLAIGDIVADTQYFGPGTRLTVL.

The chain recombines TRBV29-1 with TRBJ2-5; D is unclear. The CDR3 totals 14 residues. V lost 5 bases and J 5 bases, leaving 18 bases between the germline ends. Germline CDR1 SQVTM, CDR2 ANQGSEA. CDR3: CSVTWAHPAETQYF. Written as DNA, the CDR3 is TGCAGCGTTACTTGGGCACACCCGGCGGAGACCCAGTACTTC.

Regarding this clonotype: This may come from a read error, since a much larger clone is one base off. The chain employs TRBV28 and TRBJ1-5; no clear D gene. The CDR3 runs 14 residues. Germline assignment: CDR1 MDHEN and CDR2 SYDVKM. The CDR3 protein is CASSPGRSNQPRHF. In nucleotides, the CDR3 is TGTGCCAGCAGTCCCGGGAGAAGCAATCAGCCCCGGCATTTT.

This clonotype was observed a handful of times. The chain uses TRBV4-3 and TRBJ1-1; no clear D gene. Germline V CDR1 and CDR2: LGHNA, YSLEER. V was trimmed by 0 bases and J by 0 bases, leaving 8 bases between them. CDR3 size: 15 residues. This CDR3 reads CASSQEAGMNTEAFF. DNA of the CDR3: TGCGCCAGCAGCCAAGAGGCGGGGATGAACACTGAAGCTTTCTTT.

In this sample, this clonotype turned up a few times. The genes are TRBV6-5 and TRBJ1-2, with a weak D call TRBD1 (6 bases). Germline-derived CDR1 and CDR2 are MNHEY and SVGAGI. The V end lost 2 bases, the J end lost 4 bases, and 14 bases lay between the germline ends. This CDR3 is 15 amino acids long. CDR3 DNA sequence: TGTGCCAGCAGTTACGGCGCAGGGGAGGGCTATGGCTACACCTTC. Its protein product is CASSYGAGEGYGYTF.

This clonotype has a handful of counts. The chain recombines TRBV28 with TRBJ2-1; 9 bases are a match to TRBD1. The CDR3 sequence is 16 residues long. Germline CDR1 reads MDHEN; CDR2 reads SYDVKM. Trimming cost V 8 bases and J 5 bases; bases outside gene matches: 13. DNA for the CDR3: TGTGCCAGCGGATTCCTCCGGGACAGGGTGGACAATGAGCAGTTCTTC. It encodes CASGFLRDRVDNEQFF.

There are a few counts of this clonotype. This sequence joins TRBV27 and TRBJ2-3; 10 bases line up with TRBD2. The CDR3 contains 19 residues. After removal of 4 bases from V and 6 bases from J, the junction contained 19 bases not matched to a gene. Germline CDR1 is MNHEY and CDR2 is SMNVEV (reference sequence). CDR3 bases: TGTGCCAGCAGTTCCCCCGTCGGGCTAGCGGGAGTATTTAGGGATACGCAGTATTTT. This codes for CASSSPVGLAGVFRDTQYF.